The 15 T cell receptor beta chains presented below share a single source sample, sequenced in a study of blood T cell repertoires in COVID-19. Sequencing was performed with immunoSEQ multiplex PCR; in TCRdb, only in-frame clones are kept and a portion is missing. The sample consists of around 150,000 clones, around 90% of them appearing once. Sequencing was carried out using peripheral blood. These receptors came from a man aged 18 to 30 with acute or convalescent COVID-19.

This chain uses TRBV5-1 with TRBJ1-2, with D perhaps TRBD1 (6 bases). This CDR3 contains 13 residues. V lost 1 base, J lost 10 bases, and 14 bases lay in between. Germline values: CDR1 SGHRS, CDR2 YFSETQ. The CDR3: CASSLYFGGAYTF. The CDR3 nucleotides read TGCGCCAGCAGCTTGTACTTTGGGGGGGCCTACACCTTC.

The V and J genes are TRBV29-1 and TRBJ1-6; D is possibly TRBD1 (6 bases). Trimming cost V 3 bases and J 6 bases, with 9 bases left between them. The CDR3 loop spans 13 amino acids. Germline V gene data show CDR1 as SQVTM and CDR2 as ANQGSEA. This chain's CDR3 is CSVEDSPNSPLHF. Here the CDR3 DNA reads TGCAGCGTTGAGGACAGCCCTAATTCACCCCTCCACTTT.

The chain recombines TRBV2 with TRBJ2-1, with a possible D match to TRBD1 (5 bases). The CDR3 is 13 amino acids. Trimming took 6 bases from V and 7 from J, leaving 13 bases between them. Per the germline V gene, CDR1 is SNHLY and CDR2 is FYNNEI. CDR3 sequence (DNA): TGTGCCAGCAGGGGGCCGGGTATAAATGAGCAGTTCTTC. Protein product: CASRGPGINEQFF.

CDR3 DNA: TGTGCCAGCAGCCAAGATGTGGGACAGGGATACAATGAGCAGTTCTTC. Its translation: CASSQDVGQGYNEQFF. This chain links TRBV3-1 (or the pseudogene TRBV3-2) with TRBJ2-1, with 9 bases that match TRBD1. The germline gives CDR1 LGHDT, CDR2 YNNKEL (reference sequence). The CDR3 spans 16 residues. V gave up 0 bases and J gave up 4 bases; unmatched junction bases: 4.

The chain is built from TRBV5-1 and TRBJ2-1; 13 nucleotides match TRBD2. Losses at the gene ends were 2 bases for V and 7 bases for J; bases not matched to a gene: 15. CDR3 size: 19 residues. Germline-derived CDR1 and CDR2 are SGHRS and YFSETQ. CDR3 DNA: TGCGCCAGCAGCTTTCGCCTACCTACTAGCGGGGGGGCGGGAAATGAGCAGTTCTTC. Its translation is CASSFRLPTSGGAGNEQFF.

The chain employs TRBV5-6 and TRBJ1-1; 7 bases line up with TRBD1. This CDR3 comprises 13 residues. Germline trimming cut 2 bases from V and 7 bases from J; bases unmatched to any gene: 5. Per the germline V gene, CDR1 is SGHDT and CDR2 is YYEEEE. CDR3 residues: CASSLGGGGEAFF. The CDR3 DNA reads TGTGCCAGCAGCTTAGGGGGCGGAGGTGAAGCTTTCTTT.

This chain links TRBV24-1 with TRBJ2-5; D is ambiguous. The CDR3 covers 14 residues. The germline V and J ends were trimmed by 4 bases and 2 bases, with 10 bases remaining between them. The V gene's germline CDR1 is KGHDR and CDR2 SFDVKD. As DNA, the CDR3 is TGTGCCACCAGTGACCCTACACAGCAAGAGACCCAGTACTTC. Amino acid sequence: CATSDPTQQETQYF.

The rearrangement links TRBV21-1 to TRBJ1-1; the tabulated D call, TRBD1, remains unverified against the DNA. TRBV21-1 is noted as a pseudogene. CDR3 size: 17 residues. The CDR3 nucleotides read TGTGCCAGCAGCAATAAAGTTAGGCCAGGGGGTTGGACTGAAGCTTTCTTT. Amino acid sequence: CASSNKVRPGGWTEAFF.

The V and J genes are TRBV29-1 and TRBJ2-5; 9 bases fit TRBD2. The V gene end was trimmed by 4 bases and the J gene end by 6 bases; junction bases not matched to a gene: 3. The germline V gene encodes CDR1 SQVTM and CDR2 ANQGSEA. The CDR3 spans 12 residues. CDR3 amino acids: CSVVSGGQTQYF. For the CDR3, the DNA is TGCAGCGTTGTCAGCGGGGGGCAGACCCAGTACTTC.

This chain uses TRBV19 with TRBJ2-6; 8 bases fit TRBD1. V was clipped by 3 bases and J by 3 bases; unmatched bases: 10. CDR3 length equals 18 residues. CDR1 LNHDA and CDR2 SQIVND come from the germline V gene (reference sequence). In DNA form, the CDR3 reads TGTGCCAGTAGTATTGGGGGCAGGGGGCCGTTTGGGGCCAACGTCCTGACTTTC. This gives the protein CASSIGGRGPFGANVLTF.

The chain uses TRBV6-6 and TRBJ2-7, with D perhaps TRBD1 (6 bases). This CDR3 is 14 amino acids long. The germline V gene has CDR1 MNHNY and CDR2 SVGAGI (reference sequence). V was clipped by 8 bases and J by 3 bases, with 17 bases between them. The CDR3 bases are TGTGCCAGCGGTCGGGACACCAGCAACTACGAGCAGTACTTC. Its protein is CASGRDTSNYEQYF.

A word on this clone: This specimen includes other DNA sequences encoding the same CDR3. The CDR3 DNA reads TGTGCCAGTAGTATTCGTGGAGGGAACACTGAAGCTTTCTTT. It codes for CASSIRGGNTEAFF. The chain is built from TRBV19 and TRBJ1-1; D call uncertain. Trimming shortened V by 3 bases and J by 1 base, and 9 bases separated the two germline ends. This CDR3 is 14 amino acids long. Germline V gene lookup returns CDR1 LNHDA and CDR2 SQIVND (reference sequence).

The chain uses TRBV24-1 and TRBJ2-1; 8 nucleotides agree with TRBD1. After removal of 9 bases from V and 5 bases from J, the junction contained 5 bases not matched to a gene. This CDR3 region has 13 residues. The V gene's germline CDR1 is KGHDR and CDR2 SFDVKD. The CDR3 is CATGRDRNNEQFF. The CDR3 bases are TGTGCCACCGGCCGGGACAGGAACAATGAGCAGTTCTTC.

The V gene is TRBV6-5, the J gene TRBJ1-1, with no clear D. The germline CDR1 and CDR2 sequences are MNHEY and SVGAGI. There are 12 residues in the CDR3. Trimming took off 8 bases at V and 1 base at J, with 8 bases between the two ends. CDR3 protein: CASGRGNTEAFF. DNA of the CDR3: TGTGCCAGCGGACGGGGGAACACTGAAGCTTTCTTT.

V and J are TRBV5-1 and TRBJ2-3; D may be TRBD1 (6 bases). The V gene lost 4 bases and the J gene lost 1 base, with 10 bases spanning the gap. The CDR3 is 14 residues long. Looked up from germline, CDR1 is SGHRS and CDR2 is YFSETQ. CDR3 sequence reads: CASSRRQGTDTQYF. The CDR3 nucleotides read TGCGCCAGCAGCAGACGACAGGGCACAGATACGCAGTATTTT.